This T cell receptor beta chain derives from a study of T cells after yellow fever vaccination. Across the study: Where fractions had low cell numbers, libraries were prepared from them with the SMART-Seq v4 Ultra Low Input RNA kit. The study's findings and limits: FACS-sorted repertoires could contain abundant clonotypes contaminating from the bulk population. The booster response re-showed most primary clones: 96% CD4, around 90% CD8.

For TCR, cDNA came from 5'RACE template switching, which added a universal primer site and UMIs. TCRdb fed the 5' RACE reads into MiXCR, producing one record per CDR3 protein. The table records some 600,000 distinct CDR3 sequences, approximately 16% of them present only once. Germline V CDR1 and CDR2: MNHEY, SMNVEV (reference sequence). The V and J ends lost 7 bases and 6 bases respectively, with 18 bases between them. This CDR3 spans 14 amino acids. This clonotype was detected only a few times. What it recognizes is unknown. Sample: PBMCs, taken less than 6 days after the first yellow fever vaccination. The TCR originated in a man aged 18 to 29 who received the YFV17D yellow fever vaccine. V is TRBV27 and J is TRBJ1-2; perhaps TRBD1 as D (5 bases). CDR3 in DNA: TGTGCCAGCACCACTGCCGGGGCCTTCAATGGCTACACCTTC. Amino acids: CASTTAGAFNGYTF.